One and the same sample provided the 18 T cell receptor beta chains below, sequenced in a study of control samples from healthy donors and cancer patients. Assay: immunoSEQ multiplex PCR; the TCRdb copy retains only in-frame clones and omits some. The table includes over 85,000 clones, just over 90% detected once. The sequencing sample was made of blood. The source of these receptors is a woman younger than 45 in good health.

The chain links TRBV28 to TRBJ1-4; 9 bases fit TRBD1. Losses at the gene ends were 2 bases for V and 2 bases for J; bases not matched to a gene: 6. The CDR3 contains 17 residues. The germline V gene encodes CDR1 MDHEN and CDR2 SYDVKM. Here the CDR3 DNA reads TGTGCCAGCAGTTTACAGGACAGGGGTTGGACTAATGAAAAACTGTTTTTT. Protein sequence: CASSLQDRGWTNEKLFF.

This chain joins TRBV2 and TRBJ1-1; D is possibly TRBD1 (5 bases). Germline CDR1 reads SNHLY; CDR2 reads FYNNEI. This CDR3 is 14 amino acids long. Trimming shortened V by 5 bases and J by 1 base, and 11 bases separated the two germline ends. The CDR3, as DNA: TGTGCCAGCAGTCCTGGGAGGGGGAACACTGAAGCTTTCTTT. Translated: CASSPGRGNTEAFF.

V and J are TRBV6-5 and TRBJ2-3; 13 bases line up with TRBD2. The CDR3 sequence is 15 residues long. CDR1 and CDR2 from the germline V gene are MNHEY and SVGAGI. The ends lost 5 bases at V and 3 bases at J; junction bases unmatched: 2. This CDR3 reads CASSRGLAGTDTQYF. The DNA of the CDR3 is TGTGCCAGCAGTAGGGGACTAGCGGGGACAGATACGCAGTATTTT.

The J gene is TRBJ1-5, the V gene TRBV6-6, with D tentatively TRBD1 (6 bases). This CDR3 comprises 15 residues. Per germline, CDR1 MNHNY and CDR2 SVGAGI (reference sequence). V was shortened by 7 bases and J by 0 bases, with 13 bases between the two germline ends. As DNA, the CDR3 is TGTGCCAGCACCTCAGGGGCGTATAGCAATCAGCCCCAGCATTTT. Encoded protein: CASTSGAYSNQPQHF.

The CDR3 region is CASSWDRGPTYSGNTIYF. The CDR3, as DNA: TGTGCCAGCAGCTGGGACAGGGGCCCTACCTATTCTGGAAACACCATATATTTT. The V and J genes are TRBV5-6 and TRBJ1-3; TRBD1 aligns across 10 bases. This CDR3 is built from 18 residues. The germline V gene has CDR1 SGHDT and CDR2 YYEEEE. The trim removed 3 bases at V and 1 base at J, leaving 10 bases unmatched.

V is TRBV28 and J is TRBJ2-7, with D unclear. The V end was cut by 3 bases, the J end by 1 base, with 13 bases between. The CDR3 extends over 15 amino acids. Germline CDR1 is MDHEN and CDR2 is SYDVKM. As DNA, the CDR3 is TGTGCCAGCAGTTTCTTGGCAGGATCTTCCTACGAGCAGTACTTC. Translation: CASSFLAGSSYEQYF.

The CDR3 DNA sequence: TGCGCCAGCAGCTTGGAACCAGGGGTCGGCACAGATACGCAGTATTTT. Protein product: CASSLEPGVGTDTQYF. This chain links TRBV5-1 with TRBJ2-3, with D perhaps TRBD1 (6 bases). Per the germline V gene, CDR1 is SGHRS and CDR2 is YFSETQ. The CDR3 consists of 16 residues. Trimming removed 0 bases from V and 1 base from J, with 12 bases in between.

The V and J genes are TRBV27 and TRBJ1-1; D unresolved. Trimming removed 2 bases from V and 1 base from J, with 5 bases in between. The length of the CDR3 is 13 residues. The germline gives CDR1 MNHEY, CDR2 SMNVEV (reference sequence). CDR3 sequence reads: CASSLRPNTEAFF. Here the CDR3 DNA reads TGTGCCAGCAGTTTACGCCCGAACACTGAAGCTTTCTTT.

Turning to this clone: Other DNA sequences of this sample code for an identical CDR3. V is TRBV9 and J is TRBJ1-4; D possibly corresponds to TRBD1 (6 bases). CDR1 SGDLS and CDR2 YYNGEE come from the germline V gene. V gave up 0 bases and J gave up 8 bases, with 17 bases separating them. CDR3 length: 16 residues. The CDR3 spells CASSVGSWDTPEKLFF. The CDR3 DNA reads TGTGCCAGCAGCGTAGGGTCCTGGGACACACCAGAAAAACTGTTTTTT.

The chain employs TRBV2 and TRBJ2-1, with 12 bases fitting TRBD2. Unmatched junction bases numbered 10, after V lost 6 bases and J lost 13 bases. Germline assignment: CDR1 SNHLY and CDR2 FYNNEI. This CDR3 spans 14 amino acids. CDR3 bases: TGTGCCAGCAGGCCGATATTGACTAGCGGGAGCCAGTTCTTC. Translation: CASRPILTSGSQFF. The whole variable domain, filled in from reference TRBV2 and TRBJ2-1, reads EPEVTQTPSHQVTQMGQEVILRCVPISNHLYFYWYRQILGQKVEFLVSFYNNEISEKSEIFDDQFSVERPDGSNFTLKIRSTKLEDSAMYFCASRPILTSGSQFFGPGTRLTVL.

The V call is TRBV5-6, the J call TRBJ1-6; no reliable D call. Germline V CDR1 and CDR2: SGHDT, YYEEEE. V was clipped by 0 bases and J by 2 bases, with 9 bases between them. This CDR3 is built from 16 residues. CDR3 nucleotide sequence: TGTGCCAGCAGCTTGGCCGGGAAAACCTATAATTCACCCCTCCACTTT. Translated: CASSLAGKTYNSPLHF.

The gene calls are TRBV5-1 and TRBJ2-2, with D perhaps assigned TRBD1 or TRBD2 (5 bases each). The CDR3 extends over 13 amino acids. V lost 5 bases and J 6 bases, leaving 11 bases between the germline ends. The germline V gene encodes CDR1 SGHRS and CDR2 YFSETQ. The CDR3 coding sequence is TGCGCCAGCAGATATCAGGGACCCGGGGAGCTGTTTTTT. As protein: CASRYQGPGELFF. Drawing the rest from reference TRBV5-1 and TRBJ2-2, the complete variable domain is KAGVTQTPRYLIKTRGQQVTLSCSPISGHRSVSWYQQTPGQGLQFLFEYFSETQRNKGNFPGRFSGRQFSNSRSEMNVSTLELGDSALYLCASRYQGPGELFFGEGSRLTVL.

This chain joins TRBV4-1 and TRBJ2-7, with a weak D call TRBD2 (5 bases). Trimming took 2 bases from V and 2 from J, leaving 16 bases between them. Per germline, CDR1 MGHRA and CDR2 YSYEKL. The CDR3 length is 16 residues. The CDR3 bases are TGCGCCAGCAGCCAAAAGGTCGCTGCGGAGGCCTACGAGCAGTACTTC. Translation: CASSQKVAAEAYEQYF.

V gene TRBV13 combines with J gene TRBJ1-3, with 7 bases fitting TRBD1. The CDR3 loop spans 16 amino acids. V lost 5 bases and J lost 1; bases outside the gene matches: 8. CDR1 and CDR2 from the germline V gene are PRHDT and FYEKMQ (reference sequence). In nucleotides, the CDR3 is TGTGCCAGCAGCCCAGGGACAGCCTATTCTGGAAACACCATATATTTT. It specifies CASSPGTAYSGNTIYF.

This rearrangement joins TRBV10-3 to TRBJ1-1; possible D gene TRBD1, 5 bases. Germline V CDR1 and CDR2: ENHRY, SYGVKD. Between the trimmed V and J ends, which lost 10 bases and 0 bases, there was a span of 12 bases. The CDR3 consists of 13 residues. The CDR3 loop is CATEGHMNTEAFF. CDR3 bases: TGTGCCACAGAAGGACATATGAACACTGAAGCTTTCTTT.

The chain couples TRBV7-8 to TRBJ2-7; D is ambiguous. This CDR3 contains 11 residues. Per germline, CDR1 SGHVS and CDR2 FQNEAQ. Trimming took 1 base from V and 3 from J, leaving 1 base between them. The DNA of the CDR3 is TGTGCCAGCAGCTTAGACTACGAGCAGTACTTC. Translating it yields CASSLDYEQYF.

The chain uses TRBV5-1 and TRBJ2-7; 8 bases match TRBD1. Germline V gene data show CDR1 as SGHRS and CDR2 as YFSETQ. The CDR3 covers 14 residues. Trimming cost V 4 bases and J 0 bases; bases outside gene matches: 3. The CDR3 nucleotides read TGCGCCAGCAGCCAGGGGACAGGCTCCTACGAGCAGTACTTC. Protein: CASSQGTGSYEQYF.

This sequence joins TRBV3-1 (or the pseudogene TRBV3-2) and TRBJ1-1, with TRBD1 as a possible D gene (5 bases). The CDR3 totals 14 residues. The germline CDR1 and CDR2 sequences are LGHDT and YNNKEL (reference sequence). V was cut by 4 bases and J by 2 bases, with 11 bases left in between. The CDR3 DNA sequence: TGTGCCAGCAGCCCGAGGGGAGGCAACACTGAAGCTTTCTTT. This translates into CASSPRGGNTEAFF.